This T cell receptor beta chain was identified in a study of OX40 agonist ivuxolimab in advanced cancers. TCRdb's table, derived via immunoSEQ multiplex PCR, lists solely in-frame clones and lacks some. The sample consists of about 22,000 clones, approximately 80% of them appearing once. Trimming shortened V by 1 base and J by 6 bases, and 7 bases separated the two germline ends. The germline CDR1 and CDR2 sequences are SGHVS and FQNEAQ. The CDR3 sequence is 13 residues long. Samples of blood were obtained at baseline, on cycle 4 day 1, and on cycle 7 day 1. This clone appeared a few times. This specimen consisted of CD4+ or CD8+ T cells sorted from blood, obtained in a trial of the OX40 agonist ivuxolimab. The sequence was obtained from an adult with an advanced solid tumor such as melanoma, head and neck, liver or kidney cancer. The chain is built from TRBV7-8 and TRBJ2-1, with a weak D call TRBD1 (6 bases). CDR3 in DNA: TGTGCCAGCAGCTTAGGGGGGCCCAATGAGCAGTTCTTC. This encodes CASSLGGPNEQFF. Together with reference TRBV7-8 and TRBJ2-1, the CDR3 gives the full variable domain: GAGVSQSPRYKVAKRGQDVALRCDPISGHVSLFWYQQALGQGPEFLTYFQNEAQLDKSGLPSDRFFAERPEGSVSTLKIQRTQQEDSAVYLCASSLGGPNEQFFGPGTRLTVL.